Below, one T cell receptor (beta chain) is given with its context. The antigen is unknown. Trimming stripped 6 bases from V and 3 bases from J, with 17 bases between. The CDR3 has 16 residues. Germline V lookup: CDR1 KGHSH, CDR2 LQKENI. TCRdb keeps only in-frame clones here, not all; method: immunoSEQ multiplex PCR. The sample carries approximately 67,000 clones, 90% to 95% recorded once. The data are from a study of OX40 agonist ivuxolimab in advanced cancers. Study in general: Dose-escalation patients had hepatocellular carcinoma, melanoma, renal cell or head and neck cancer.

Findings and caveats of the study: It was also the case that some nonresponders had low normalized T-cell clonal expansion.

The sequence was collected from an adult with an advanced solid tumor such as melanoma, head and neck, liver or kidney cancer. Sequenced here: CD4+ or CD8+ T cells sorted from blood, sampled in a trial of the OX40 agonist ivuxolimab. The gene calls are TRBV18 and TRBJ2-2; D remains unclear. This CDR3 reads CASSLEDTGDTGELFF. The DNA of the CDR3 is TGTGCCAGCTCGCTAGAAGACACCGGAGACACCGGGGAGCTGTTTTTT.